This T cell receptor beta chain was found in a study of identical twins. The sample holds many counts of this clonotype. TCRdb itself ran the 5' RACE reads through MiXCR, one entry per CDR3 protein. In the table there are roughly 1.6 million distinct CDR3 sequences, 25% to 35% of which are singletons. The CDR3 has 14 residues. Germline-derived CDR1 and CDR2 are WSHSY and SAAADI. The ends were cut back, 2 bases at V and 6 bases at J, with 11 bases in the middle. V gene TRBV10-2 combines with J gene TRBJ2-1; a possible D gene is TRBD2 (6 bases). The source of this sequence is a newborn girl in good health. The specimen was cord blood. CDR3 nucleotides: TGCGCCAGCAGTGAGACACTAGCCCTCAATGAGCAGTTCTTC. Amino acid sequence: CASSETLALNEQFF.